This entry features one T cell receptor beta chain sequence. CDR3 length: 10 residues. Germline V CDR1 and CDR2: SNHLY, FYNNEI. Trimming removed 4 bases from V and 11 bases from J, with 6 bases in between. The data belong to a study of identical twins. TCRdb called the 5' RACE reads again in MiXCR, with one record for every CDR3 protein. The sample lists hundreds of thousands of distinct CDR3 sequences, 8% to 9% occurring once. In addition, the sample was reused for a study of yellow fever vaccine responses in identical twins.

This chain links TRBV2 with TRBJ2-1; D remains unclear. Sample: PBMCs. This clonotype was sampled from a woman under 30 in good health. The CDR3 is CASSGYQQFF. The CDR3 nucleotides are TGTGCCAGCAGTGGGTATCAGCAGTTCTTC.